The 30 T cell receptor beta chains in this list originate from one sample, sequenced in a study of CD8+CD57+ T cells in acquired aplastic anemia. Patients who underwent sequencing had shown CD8+CD57+ cell expansion by flow cytometry. Profiling of TCR beta VDJ combinations and CDR3 sequences used genomic DNA as template. TCRdb reanalysed the reads using MiXCR and keeps one entry per CDR3 protein. The sample lists around 430,000 distinct CDR3 sequences; more than 25% were seen once. Sequencing was done on a sample of sorted CD4+, CD8+, or CD8+CD57+ T cells (not recorded which) from PBMCs. The receptors derive from a human donor with aplastic anemia.

This rearrangement joins TRBV20-1 to TRBJ1-1; D remains ambiguous. The CDR3 runs 13 residues. The germline gives CDR1 DFQATT, CDR2 SNEGSKA (reference sequence). The V end was cut by 5 bases, the J end by 5 bases, with 15 bases between. CDR3 nucleotide sequence: TGCAGTGCTCCCCGTGCGGGAGGGACTGAAGCTTTCTTT. It encodes CSAPRAGGTEAFF.

V gene TRBV25-1 combines with J gene TRBJ1-3; D ambiguous. V was pared by 6 bases and J by 0 bases, with 15 bases between. Per the germline V gene, CDR1 is MGHDK and CDR2 is SYGVNS. The CDR3 length is 16 residues. The CDR3 loop is CASSPTGRGSGNTIYF. The CDR3 DNA reads as TGTGCCAGCAGCCCTACTGGACGGGGCTCTGGAAACACCATATATTTT.

The chain combines TRBV11-1 with TRBJ2-1; D call uncertain. V was shortened by 1 base and J by 10 bases, with 14 bases between the two germline ends. Germline-derived CDR1 and CDR2 are SGHAT and FQDESV (reference sequence). The CDR3 has 14 amino acids. The CDR3 sequence: CASSLVRAVREQFF. The CDR3 bases are TGTGCCAGCAGCTTAGTTAGGGCTGTCCGAGAGCAGTTCTTC.

This clonotype was seen ten or more times. The gene calls are TRBV29-1 and TRBJ1-2; D uncertain. V lost 6 bases and J 3 bases, leaving 8 bases between the germline ends. The CDR3 loop spans 11 amino acids. CDR1 and CDR2 from the germline V gene are SQVTM and ANQGSEA. This CDR3 is CSVFTDYGYTF. The CDR3, as DNA: TGCAGCGTATTTACAGACTATGGCTACACCTTC.

On this clonotype: A read error may produce the germline difference seen at one junction end. The chain uses TRBV20-1 and TRBJ2-7, with unresolved D. Looked up from germline, CDR1 is DFQATT and CDR2 is SNEGSKA (reference sequence). This CDR3 comprises 12 residues. CDR3 nucleotide sequence: TGCGGTGCTAAGCCGGACGCCTACGGGCAGTACTTC. Its translation: CGAKPDAYGQYF.

The chain joins TRBV3-1 to TRBJ1-1, with D possibly matching TRBD1 (6 bases). The germline CDR1 and CDR2 sequences are LGHDT and YNNKEL (reference sequence). Trimming pared 6 bases from V and 4 bases from J, leaving 15 bases between. CDR3 length: 14 amino acids. This CDR3 is CASSFTGSGTEAFF. As DNA, the CDR3 is TGTGCCAGCAGTTTTACAGGGTCAGGCACTGAAGCTTTCTTT.

This clonotype was counted a few times. V and J are TRBV20-1 and TRBJ2-3; D may be TRBD1 (5 bases). Germline-derived CDR1 and CDR2 are DFQATT and SNEGSKA (reference sequence). V lost 0 bases to trimming and J lost 3 bases, with 10 bases between them. The CDR3 is 14 amino acids. This chain's CDR3 is CSARDRKGTDTQYF. The CDR3 nucleotides are TGCAGTGCTAGAGACCGGAAGGGGACAGATACGCAGTATTTT.

This clonotype has ten or more counts. The gene calls are TRBV29-1 and TRBJ1-1, with D possibly matching TRBD1 (5 bases). This CDR3 spans 15 amino acids. Trimming took off 4 bases at V and 4 bases at J, with 19 bases between the two ends. Germline CDR1 is SQVTM and CDR2 is ANQGSEA. The CDR3 sequence is CSVVFRGGLVTEAFF. The CDR3 coding sequence is TGCAGCGTTGTTTTTCGTGGGGGTCTTGTCACTGAAGCTTTCTTT.

In this sample, this clonotype turned up a few times. V and J are TRBV5-1 and TRBJ1-1; 9 bases agree with TRBD1. This CDR3 has 16 amino acids. V gave up 0 bases and J gave up 1 base; unmatched junction bases: 4. The germline gives CDR1 SGHRS, CDR2 YFSETQ. The CDR3 nucleotides are TGCGCCAGCAGCTTGGGGGGGGGACAGGGGAACACTGAAGCTTTCTTT. Its protein is CASSLGGGQGNTEAFF.

This clonotype was recorded many times. This sequence joins TRBV2 and TRBJ1-2; maybe TRBD1 (5 bases). V was trimmed by 2 bases and J by 3 bases, leaving 7 bases between them. This CDR3 comprises 13 residues. The V gene's germline CDR1 is SNHLY and CDR2 FYNNEI. The CDR3 spells CASSEQGDYGYTF. DNA for the CDR3: TGTGCCAGCAGTGAACAGGGTGACTATGGCTACACCTTC. The complete variable domain, with remaining parts taken from reference TRBV2 and TRBJ1-2, reads EPEVTQTPSHQVTQMGQEVILRCVPISNHLYFYWYRQILGQKVEFLVSFYNNEISEKSEIFDDQFSVERPDGSNFTLKIRSTKLEDSAMYFCASSEQGDYGYTFGSGTRLTVV.

This clonotype was observed a few times. This chain joins TRBV2 and TRBJ2-5; 14 bases are shared with TRBD2. The CDR3 loop spans 14 amino acids. The junction had 2 bases not matched to a gene; V was cut back by 4 bases and J by 7 bases. Germline CDR1 and CDR2: SNHLY and FYNNEI. CDR3 region: CASSGGLAGGTQYF. CDR3 DNA: TGTGCCAGCAGTGGTGGACTAGCGGGGGGGACCCAGTACTTC.

In this sample, this clonotype turned up many times. This chain links TRBV19 with TRBJ1-1; no clear D gene. Germline-derived CDR1 and CDR2 are LNHDA and SQIVND (reference sequence). V dropped 0 bases and J dropped 1 base, with 3 bases sitting between them. The CDR3 is made up of 13 amino acids. The CDR3 DNA reads as TGTGCCAGTAGTATAGACACGAACACTGAAGCTTTCTTT. Protein: CASSIDTNTEAFF.

There are a few counts of this clonotype. V gene TRBV6-1 combines with J gene TRBJ1-1; D possibly corresponds to TRBD1 (6 bases). CDR1 MNHNS and CDR2 SASEGT come from the germline V gene. V shed 6 bases and J shed 2 bases, with 16 bases lying between them. CDR3 length equals 15 residues. The CDR3 protein is CASRVSWGLNTEAFF. DNA of the CDR3: TGTGCCAGCAGGGTTAGTTGGGGGCTAAACACTGAAGCTTTCTTT.

The table lists this clonotype with many counts. The chain has TRBV29-1 and TRBJ2-7; 10 bases are a match to TRBD2. Germline V gene data show CDR1 as SQVTM and CDR2 as ANQGSEA. This CDR3 is built from 14 residues. The trim removed 4 bases at V and 0 bases at J, leaving 3 bases unmatched. The CDR3 region is CSVASSGSSYEQYF. The CDR3 nucleotides read TGCAGCGTTGCATCTAGCGGGAGCTCCTACGAGCAGTACTTC.

This clonotype came up a few times. The J gene is TRBJ2-7, the V gene TRBV13; 8 bases line up with TRBD2. With 1 base clipped from V and 6 bases from J, the junction kept 5 bases outside the gene matches. The length of the CDR3 is 14 residues. CDR1 PRHDT and CDR2 FYEKMQ come from the germline V gene (reference sequence). The CDR3 here is CASSLAGGPVEQYF. DNA for the CDR3: TGTGCCAGCAGCTTAGCGGGAGGGCCAGTCGAGCAGTACTTC. Drawing the rest from reference TRBV13 and TRBJ2-7, the complete variable domain is AAGVIQSPRHLIKEKRETATLKCYPIPRHDTVYWYQQGPGQDPQFLISFYEKMQSDKGSIPDRFSAQQFSDYHSELNMSSLELGDSALYFCASSLAGGPVEQYFGPGTRLTVT.

This clonotype appeared many times. This chain connects TRBV20-1 to TRBJ2-7; weak D call: TRBD2 (7 bases). Germline CDR1 DFQATT, CDR2 SNEGSKA (reference sequence). The CDR3 has 15 residues. V gave up 1 base and J gave up 2 bases, with 15 bases separating them. CDR3 in amino acids: CSARVWREGAYEQYF. CDR3 nucleotides: TGCAGTGCTAGAGTTTGGAGGGAGGGGGCCTACGAGCAGTACTTC.

Comment on this clonotype: A single base separates this from a much larger clone, so it may be a read error. The chain joins TRBV29-1 to TRBJ2-2, with D unclear. Trimming took 1 base from V and 3 from J, leaving 3 bases between them. Germline CDR1 SQVTM, CDR2 ANQGSEA. CDR3 length: 12 residues. Here the CDR3 DNA reads TGCAGCGTTGAAGCCCACACCGGGGAGCTGTTTTTT. Its protein product is CSVEAHTGELFF.

Only a few counts were recorded for this clonotype. This chain joins TRBV19 and TRBJ2-6; 8 bases line up with TRBD1. CDR1 and CDR2 (germline): LNHDA, SQIVND (reference sequence). Unmatched junction bases numbered 10, after V lost 3 bases and J lost 0 bases. This CDR3 region has 19 residues. CDR3 nucleotides: TGTGCCAGTAGTATGAGGCAGGGGGCCTGGGGCTCTGGGGCCAACGTCCTGACTTTC. This sequence encodes CASSMRQGAWGSGANVLTF.

This clonotype was recorded at least ten times. The CDR3 region has the DNA TGTGCCACCAGCCCGGACAGGGGGCGTCCTAACTATGGCTACACCTTC. This translates into CATSPDRGRPNYGYTF. The genes are TRBV15 and TRBJ1-2, with 11 bases aligning to TRBD1. Germline CDR1 and CDR2: LNHNV and YYDKDF (reference sequence). CDR3 length: 16 residues. J was trimmed by 0 bases and V by 5 bases; bases with no gene match: 5.

A few counts support this clonotype. The CDR3 loop reads CAWSGGQIGYTF. CDR3 coding DNA: TGTGCCTGGAGTGGGGGACAGATTGGCTACACCTTC. The chain joins TRBV30 to TRBJ1-2, with TRBD1 matching 7 bases. Germline trimming cut 1 base from V and 7 bases from J; bases unmatched to any gene: 3. This CDR3 is 12 amino acids long. Germline loops: CDR1 GTSNPN, CDR2 SVGIG (reference sequence).

This clonotype was seen repeatedly, ten times or more. V is TRBV14 and J is TRBJ1-2; 9 bases align to TRBD1. Germline V gene lookup returns CDR1 SGHDN and CDR2 FVKESK. With 10 bases clipped from V and 6 bases from J, the junction kept 15 bases outside the gene matches. The length of the CDR3 is 15 residues. The CDR3 region has the DNA TGTGCCATCAAAAGGATGGGACAGGGATGGGATGGCTACACCTTC. Translation gives CAIKRMGQGWDGYTF.

Worth noting for this clonotype: A read error is possible here, since a much larger clone lies one base away. The chain recombines TRBV19 with TRBJ1-3; D possibly corresponds to TRBD1 (6 bases). This CDR3 has 14 amino acids. Germline values: CDR1 LNHDA, CDR2 SQIVND (reference sequence). The ends were cut back, 8 bases at V and 7 bases at J, with 18 bases in the middle. The CDR3 nucleotides are TGTGCCAGTTCCGATAGACGCGGGGGCAACACCATATATTTT. It translates to CASSDRRGGNTIYF.

The rearrangement uses TRBV2 and TRBJ2-1; D unresolved. CDR1 is SNHLY and CDR2 is FYNNEI in the germline V gene. V gave up 7 bases and J gave up 7 bases, with 14 bases separating them. This CDR3 has 13 residues. DNA of the CDR3: TGTGCCAGCATTTTAGTTCGGATGAATGAGCAGTTCTTC. Protein sequence: CASILVRMNEQFF.

This clonotype showed up many times. The chain combines TRBV2 with TRBJ1-4; 10 bases map to TRBD1. The germline gives CDR1 SNHLY, CDR2 FYNNEI. This CDR3 is built from 14 residues. The V gene end was trimmed by 7 bases and the J gene end by 5 bases; junction bases not matched to a gene: 4. Here the CDR3 reads CASKPGQGNEKLFF. The CDR3 DNA is TGTGCCAGCAAGCCGGGACAGGGGAATGAAAAACTGTTTTTT.

The gene calls are TRBV7-2 and TRBJ2-2; perhaps TRBD2 as D (7 bases). CDR1 SGHTA and CDR2 FQGNSA come from the germline V gene. The V end lost 5 bases, the J end lost 5 bases, and 15 bases lay between the germline ends. This CDR3 region has 15 residues. The CDR3 loop is CASSATGGRTGELFF. The CDR3 coding sequence is TGTGCCAGCAGCGCCACCGGGGGGCGGACCGGGGAGCTGTTTTTT.

This clonotype was seen many times. This chain joins TRBV2 and TRBJ1-1; maybe TRBD1 (5 bases). From germline, CDR1 is SNHLY and CDR2 FYNNEI. CDR3 length: 13 amino acids. The V end was cut by 1 base, the J end by 4 bases, with 7 bases between. The CDR3 DNA reads as TGTGCCAGCAGTGAAGTTCAGGGCACTGAAGCTTTCTTT. Translating it yields CASSEVQGTEAFF.

The chain couples TRBV4-3 to TRBJ1-6; tentatively, D is TRBD1 (5 bases). Between the trimmed V and J ends, which lost 2 bases and 7 bases, there was a span of 15 bases. The CDR3 has 16 residues. The germline gives CDR1 LGHNA, CDR2 YSLEER. The CDR3, as DNA: TGCGCCAGCAGCCAAACCCGGGACTTAGGAAATTCACCCCTCCACTTT. This translates into CASSQTRDLGNSPLHF.

V usage is TRBV20-1 and J usage is TRBJ2-4, with D possibly matching TRBD1 (6 bases). The V end was cut by 5 bases, the J end by 0 bases, with 14 bases between. The CDR3 has 15 amino acids. Germline V gene data show CDR1 as DFQATT and CDR2 as SNEGSKA (reference sequence). CDR3 loop: CSAEQGPIAKNIQYF. The CDR3 DNA reads as TGCAGTGCTGAACAGGGACCAATAGCCAAAAACATTCAGTACTTC.

This clonotype appeared many times. This sequence joins TRBV14 and TRBJ2-5; the D is unclear. Germline V CDR1 and CDR2: SGHDN, FVKESK. Trimming took off 1 base at V and 2 bases at J, with 11 bases between the two ends. This CDR3 is built from 15 residues. This chain's CDR3 is CASSQGYRTQETQYF. The CDR3 bases are TGTGCCAGCAGCCAAGGTTACCGCACGCAAGAGACCCAGTACTTC.

The CDR3 is CASRGLAGVQETQYF. CDR3 DNA sequence: TGCGCCAGCAGGGGACTAGCGGGGGTACAAGAGACCCAGTACTTC. The chain combines TRBV10-2 with TRBJ2-5; 14 positions agree with TRBD2. Germline V gives CDR1 WSHSY, CDR2 SAAADI. This CDR3 has 15 amino acids. V shed 6 bases, J shed 2 bases, and the junction held 2 bases outside the gene matches.